This T cell receptor beta chain comes out of a study of blood T cells in healthy people across ages. Drawing of peripheral blood yielded ten milliliters from each donor. Germline V CDR1 and CDR2: GTSNPN, SVGIG (reference sequence). Germline trimming cut 3 bases from V and 0 bases from J; bases unmatched to any gene: 0. The CDR3 runs 13 residues. Alongside a J-beta primer mix, a sample-barcoded 5' primer served in a second PCR lasting roughly 7 to 11 cycles. MiXCR was run by TCRdb on the 5' RACE reads, yielding one entry per CDR3 protein. The table shows more than 1,400,000 distinct CDR3 sequences, with 42% occurring only once.

The receptor's source is a woman aged 18-29 years in good health. Sequencing was carried out using blood. The chain employs TRBV30 and TRBJ1-1; 8 nucleotides align to TRBD1. The DNA of the CDR3 is TGTGCCTGGAGACAGGGGGTGAACACTGAAGCTTTCTTT. Amino acid sequence: CAWRQGVNTEAFF.